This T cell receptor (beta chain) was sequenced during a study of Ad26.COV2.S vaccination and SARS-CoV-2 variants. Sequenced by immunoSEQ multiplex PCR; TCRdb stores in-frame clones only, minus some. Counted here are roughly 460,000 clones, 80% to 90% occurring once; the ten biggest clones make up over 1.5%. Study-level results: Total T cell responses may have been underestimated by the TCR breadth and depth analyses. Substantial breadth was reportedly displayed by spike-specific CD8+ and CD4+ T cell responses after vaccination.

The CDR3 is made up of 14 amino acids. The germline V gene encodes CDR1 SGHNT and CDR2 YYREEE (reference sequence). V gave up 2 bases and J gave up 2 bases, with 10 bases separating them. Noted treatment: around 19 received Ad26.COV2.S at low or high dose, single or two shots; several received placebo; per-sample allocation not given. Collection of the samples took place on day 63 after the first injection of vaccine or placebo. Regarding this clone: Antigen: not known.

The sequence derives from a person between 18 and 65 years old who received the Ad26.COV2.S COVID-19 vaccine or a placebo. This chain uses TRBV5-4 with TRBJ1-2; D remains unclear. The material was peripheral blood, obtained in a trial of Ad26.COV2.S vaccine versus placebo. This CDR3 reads CASSFDVRNYGYTF. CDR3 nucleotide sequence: TGTGCCAGCAGCTTTGATGTCAGGAACTATGGCTACACCTTC.